Included here is one TCR beta chain sequence, with context. This sample stems from a study of cytomegalovirus exposure and HLA in healthy donors. Use of 60 Vbeta and 13 Jbeta primers characterized the PCR. Method: immunoSEQ multiplex PCR; TCRdb's copy keeps in-frame clones and lacks some. The top ten clones hold 6.5% to 8.5% of a sample with more than 150,000 clones, around 72% of them seen once. The CDR3 covers 15 residues. The V and J ends lost 0 bases and 6 bases, in that order; junction bases with no gene match: 7. Germline CDR1 and CDR2: SGDLS and YYNGEE. The chain joins TRBV9 to TRBJ2-3; 7 nucleotides align to TRBD2. Sequencing was carried out using PBMCs. The TCR comes from a woman in her forties in good health and CMV-seropositive. The chain's CDR3 is CASSVAGGLLDTQYF. CDR3 coding DNA: TGTGCCAGCAGCGTAGCGGGGGGACTACTGGATACGCAGTATTTT.